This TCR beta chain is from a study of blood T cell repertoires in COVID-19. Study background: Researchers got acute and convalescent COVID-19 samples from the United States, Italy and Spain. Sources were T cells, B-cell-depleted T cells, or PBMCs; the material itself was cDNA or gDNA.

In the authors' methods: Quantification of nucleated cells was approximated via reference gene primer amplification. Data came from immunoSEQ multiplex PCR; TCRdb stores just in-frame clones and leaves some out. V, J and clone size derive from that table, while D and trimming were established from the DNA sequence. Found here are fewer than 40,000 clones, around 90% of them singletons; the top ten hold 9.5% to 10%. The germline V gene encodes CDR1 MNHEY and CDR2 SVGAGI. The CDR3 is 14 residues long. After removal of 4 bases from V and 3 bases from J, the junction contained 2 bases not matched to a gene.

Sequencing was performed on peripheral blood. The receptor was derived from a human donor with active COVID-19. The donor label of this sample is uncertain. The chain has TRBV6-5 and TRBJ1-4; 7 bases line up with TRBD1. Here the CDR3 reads CASSSQGANEKLFF. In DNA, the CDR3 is TGTGCCAGCAGTTCTCAGGGGGCTAATGAAAAACTGTTTTTT.